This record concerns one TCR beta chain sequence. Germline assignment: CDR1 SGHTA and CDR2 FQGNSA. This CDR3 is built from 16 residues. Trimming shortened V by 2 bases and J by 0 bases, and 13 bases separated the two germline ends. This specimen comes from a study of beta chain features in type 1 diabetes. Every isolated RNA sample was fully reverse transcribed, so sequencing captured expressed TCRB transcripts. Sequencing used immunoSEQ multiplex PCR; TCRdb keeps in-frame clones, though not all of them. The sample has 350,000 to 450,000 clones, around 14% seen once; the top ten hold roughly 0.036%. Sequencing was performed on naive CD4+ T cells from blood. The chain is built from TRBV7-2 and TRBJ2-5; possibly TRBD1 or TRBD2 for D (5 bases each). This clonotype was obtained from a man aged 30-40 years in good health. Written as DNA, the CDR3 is TGTGCCAGCAGCTTAATGGGGACCTTGTACCAAGAGACCCAGTACTTC. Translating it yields CASSLMGTLYQETQYF. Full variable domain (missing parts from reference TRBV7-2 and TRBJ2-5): GAGVSQSPSNKVTEKGKDVELRCDPISGHTALYWYRQSLGQGLEFLIYFQGNSAPDKSGLPSDRFSAERTGGSVSTLTIQRTQQEDSAVYLCASSLMGTLYQETQYFGPGTRLLVL.